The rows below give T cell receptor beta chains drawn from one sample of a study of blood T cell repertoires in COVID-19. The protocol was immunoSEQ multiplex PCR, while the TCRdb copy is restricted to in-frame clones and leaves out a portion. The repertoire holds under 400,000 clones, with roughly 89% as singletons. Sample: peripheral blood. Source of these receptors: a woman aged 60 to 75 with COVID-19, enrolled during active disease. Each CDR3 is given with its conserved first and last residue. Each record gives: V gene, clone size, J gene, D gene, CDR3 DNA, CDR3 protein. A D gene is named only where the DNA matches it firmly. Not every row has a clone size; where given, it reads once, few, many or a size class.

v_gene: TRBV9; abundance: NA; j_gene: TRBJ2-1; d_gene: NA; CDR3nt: TGTGCCAGCAGCGTAGAGGGAGACACCTACAATGAGCAGTTCTTC; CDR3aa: CASSVEGDTYNEQFF
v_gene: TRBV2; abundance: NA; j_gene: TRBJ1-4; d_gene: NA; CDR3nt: TGTGCCAGCAGAACCCGACAGAAACCTAATGAAAAACTGTTTTTT; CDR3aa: CASRTRQKPNEKLFF
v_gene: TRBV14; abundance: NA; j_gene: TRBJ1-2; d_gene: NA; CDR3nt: TGTGCCAGCAGCCCCCCCCTCGGGGGTCCCACTGGCTACACCTTC; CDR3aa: CASSPPLGGPTGYTF
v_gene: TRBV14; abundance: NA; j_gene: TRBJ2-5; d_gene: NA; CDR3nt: TGTGCCAGCAGCCAAACCCGACAGCAAGAGACCCAGTACTTC; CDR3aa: CASSQTRQQETQYF
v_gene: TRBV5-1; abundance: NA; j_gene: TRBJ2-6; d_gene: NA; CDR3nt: TGCGCCAGCAGCTTGGCAGGGGCTGGGGCCAACGTCCTGACTTTC; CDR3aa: CASSLAGAGANVLTF
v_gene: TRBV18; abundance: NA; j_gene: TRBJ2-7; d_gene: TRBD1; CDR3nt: TGTGCCAGCTCACTTCCGGGACAGGGGGCCTACGAGCAGTACTTC; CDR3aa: CASSLPGQGAYEQYF
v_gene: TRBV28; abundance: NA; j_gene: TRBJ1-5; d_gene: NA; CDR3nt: TGTGCCAGCAGTTTTCAAGAGGACAACAATCAGCCCCAGCATTTT; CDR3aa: CASSFQEDNNQPQHF
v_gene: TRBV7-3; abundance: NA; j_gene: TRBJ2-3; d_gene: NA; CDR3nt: TGTGCCAGCAGCACCCCGGGAGATACGCAGTATTTT; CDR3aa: CASSTPGDTQYF
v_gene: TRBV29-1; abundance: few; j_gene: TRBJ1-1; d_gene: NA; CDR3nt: TGCAGCGTTAATAACGGGGGAGCCACTGAAGCTTTCTTT; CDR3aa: CSVNNGGATEAFF
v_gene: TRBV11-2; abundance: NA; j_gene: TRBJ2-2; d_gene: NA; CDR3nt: TGTGCCAGCAGCCCTTGGAGCTTGGCCGGGGAGCTGTTTTTT; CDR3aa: CASSPWSLAGELFF
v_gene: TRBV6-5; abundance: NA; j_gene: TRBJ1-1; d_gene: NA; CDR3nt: TGTGCCAGCACCAGTCCAGGGAACACTGAAGCTTTCTTT; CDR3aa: CASTSPGNTEAFF
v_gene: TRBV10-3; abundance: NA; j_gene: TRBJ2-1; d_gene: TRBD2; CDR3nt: TGTGCCATCAGTGAAGGTTCTAGCGGGGGGTTGAATGAGCAGTTCTTC; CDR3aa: CAISEGSSGGLNEQFF
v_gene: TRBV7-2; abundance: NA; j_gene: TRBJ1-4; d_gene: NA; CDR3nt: TGTGCCAGCAGCTTCACCCGGGGGACGAATGAAAAACTGTTTTTT; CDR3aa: CASSFTRGTNEKLFF
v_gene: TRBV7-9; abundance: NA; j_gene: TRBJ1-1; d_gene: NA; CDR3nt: TGTGCCAGCAGCTTAGGCGACAGGCAACTTGAAGCTTTCTTT; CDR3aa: CASSLGDRQLEAFF